Here is one TCR beta chain with its context. Its antigen is still unknown. V lost 5 bases to trimming and J lost 1 base; unmatched junction nucleotides: 3. CDR1 ENHRY and CDR2 SYGVKD come from the germline V gene. The CDR3 is 14 residues long. Treatment: approximately 10-day PBMC culture with coronavirus spike peptide pools or control peptides (ViraFEST assay). ViraFEST expanded antigen-specific T cells with peptide pools, then sequenced TCRs. The sample belongs to a study of vaccination and CD4 T cells after COVID-19. Study-wide context: Median time from COVID diagnosis to post-COVID sampling was roughly 100 days (35 to 161).

Sequencing of the DNA from cultured CD4+ T cells was carried out with the Oncomine TCR Beta short-read assay. TCRdb called the PCR reads again in MiXCR, with one record for every CDR3 protein. The sample carries under 7,500 distinct CDR3 sequences, roughly 57% recorded once. The sequencing input was CD4+ T cells from blood, cultured in vitro. The origin of this receptor is a human donor who had recovered from COVID-19. The rearrangement joins TRBV10-3 to TRBJ1-1; TRBD1 aligns across 8 bases. The CDR3 nucleotides read TGTGCCATCAGTCAGGGGGCGGGGAACACTGAAGCTTTCTTT. Translation gives CAISQGAGNTEAFF.